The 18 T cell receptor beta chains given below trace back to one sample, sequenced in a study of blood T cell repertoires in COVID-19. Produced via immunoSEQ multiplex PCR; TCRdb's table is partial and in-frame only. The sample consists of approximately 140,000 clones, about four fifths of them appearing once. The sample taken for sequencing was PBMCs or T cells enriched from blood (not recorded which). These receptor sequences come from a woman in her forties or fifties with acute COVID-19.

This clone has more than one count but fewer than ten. The CDR3 spells CASSLGDIGNQPQHF. Here the CDR3 DNA reads TGCGCCAGCAGCTTGGGGGACATTGGCAATCAGCCCCAGCATTTT. The chain recombines TRBV5-1 with TRBJ1-5; maybe TRBD1 (6 bases). Trimming left V 0 bases short and J 2 bases short, with 9 bases between. The CDR3 covers 15 residues. Per the germline V gene, CDR1 is SGHRS and CDR2 is YFSETQ.

As DNA, the CDR3 is TGTGCCAGCTCTCCCAGGGGTCCTGGCTACACCTTC. Translated: CASSPRGPGYTF. V and J are TRBV18 and TRBJ1-2; maybe TRBD1 (6 bases). Trimming removed 6 bases from V and 7 bases from J, with 12 bases in between. The CDR3 runs 12 residues. CDR1 is KGHSH, CDR2 LQKENI, per germline.

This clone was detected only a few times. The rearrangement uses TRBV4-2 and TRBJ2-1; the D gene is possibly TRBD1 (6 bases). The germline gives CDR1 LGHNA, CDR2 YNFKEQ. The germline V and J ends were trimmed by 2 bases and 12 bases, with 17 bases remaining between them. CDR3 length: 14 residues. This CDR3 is CASSQFLETGLQFF. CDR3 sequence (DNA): TGTGCCAGCAGCCAATTCCTCGAAACAGGGTTGCAGTTCTTC.

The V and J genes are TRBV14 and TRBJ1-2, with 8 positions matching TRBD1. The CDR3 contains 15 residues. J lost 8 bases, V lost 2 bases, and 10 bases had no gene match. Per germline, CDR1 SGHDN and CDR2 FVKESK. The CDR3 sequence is CASSQSHRGSKGYTF. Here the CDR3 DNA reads TGTGCCAGCAGCCAAAGCCACAGGGGGTCGAAAGGCTACACCTTC.

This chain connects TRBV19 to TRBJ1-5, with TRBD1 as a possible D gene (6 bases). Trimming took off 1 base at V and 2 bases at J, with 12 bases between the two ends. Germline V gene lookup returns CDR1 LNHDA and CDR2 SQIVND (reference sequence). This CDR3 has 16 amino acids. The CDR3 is CASSIVGASGNQPQHF. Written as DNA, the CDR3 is TGTGCCAGTAGTATAGTGGGGGCGTCGGGCAATCAGCCCCAGCATTTT.

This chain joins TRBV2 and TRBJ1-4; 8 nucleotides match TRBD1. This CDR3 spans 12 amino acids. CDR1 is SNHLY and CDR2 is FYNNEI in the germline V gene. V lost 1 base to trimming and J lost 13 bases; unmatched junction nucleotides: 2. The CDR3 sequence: CASSEGGTGLFF. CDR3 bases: TGTGCCAGCAGTGAAGGGGGGACAGGACTGTTTTTT.

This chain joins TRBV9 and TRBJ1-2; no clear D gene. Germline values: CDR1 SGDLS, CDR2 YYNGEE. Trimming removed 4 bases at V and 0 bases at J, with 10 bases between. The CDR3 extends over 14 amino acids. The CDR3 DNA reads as TGTGCCAGCAGCCCAACGGGAACTAACTATGGCTACACCTTC. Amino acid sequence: CASSPTGTNYGYTF. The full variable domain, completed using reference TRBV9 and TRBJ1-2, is DSGVTQTPKHLITATGQRVTLRCSPRSGDLSVYWYQQSLDQGLQFLIQYYNGEERAKGNILERFSAQQFPDLHSELNLSSLELGDSALYFCASSPTGTNYGYTFGSGTRLTVV.

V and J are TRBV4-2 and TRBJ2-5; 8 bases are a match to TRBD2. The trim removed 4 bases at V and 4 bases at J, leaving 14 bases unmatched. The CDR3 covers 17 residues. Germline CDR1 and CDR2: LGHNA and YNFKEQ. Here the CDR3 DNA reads TGTGCCAGCAGCCGCAATGCAGCGGGGGTTGTCCGAGAGACCCAGTACTTC. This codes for CASSRNAAGVVRETQYF.

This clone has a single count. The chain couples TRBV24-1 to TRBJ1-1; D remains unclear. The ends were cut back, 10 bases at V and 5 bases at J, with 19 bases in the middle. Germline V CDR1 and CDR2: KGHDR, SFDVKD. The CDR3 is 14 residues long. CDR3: CATRKYGWRTEAFF. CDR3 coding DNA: TGTGCCACAAGAAAGTATGGGTGGCGGACTGAAGCTTTCTTT.

For the CDR3, the DNA is TGTGCCAGCAGTCCGTCTAGCGGGACGGGGAATGAGCAGTTCTTC. Residues: CASSPSSGTGNEQFF. V and J are TRBV6-4 and TRBJ2-1; TRBD2 agrees at 9 bases. CDR3 length: 15 residues. V lost 5 bases and J lost 7; bases outside the gene matches: 9. Germline V gene data show CDR1 as MRHNA and CDR2 as SNTAGT.

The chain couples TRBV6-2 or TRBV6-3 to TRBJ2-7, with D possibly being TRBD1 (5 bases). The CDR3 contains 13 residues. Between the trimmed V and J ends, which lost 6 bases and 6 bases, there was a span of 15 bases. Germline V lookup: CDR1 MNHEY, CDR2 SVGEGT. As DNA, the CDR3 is TGTGCCAGCAGACCTTCCTCAGGGCTCGAGCAGTACTTC. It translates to CASRPSSGLEQYF.

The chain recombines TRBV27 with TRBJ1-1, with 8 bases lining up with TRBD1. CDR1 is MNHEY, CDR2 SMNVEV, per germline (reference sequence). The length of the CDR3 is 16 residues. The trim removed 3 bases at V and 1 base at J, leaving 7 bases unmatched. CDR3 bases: TGTGCCAGCAGTTTGTTACGGACAGGGTCGAACACTGAAGCTTTCTTT. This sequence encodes CASSLLRTGSNTEAFF.

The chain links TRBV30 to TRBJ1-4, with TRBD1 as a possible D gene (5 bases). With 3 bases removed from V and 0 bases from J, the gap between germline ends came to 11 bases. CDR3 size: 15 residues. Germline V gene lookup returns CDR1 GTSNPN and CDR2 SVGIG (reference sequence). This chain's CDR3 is CAWRGRGSTNEKLFF. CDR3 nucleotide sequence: TGTGCCTGGAGAGGTAGGGGATCAACTAATGAAAAACTGTTTTTT.

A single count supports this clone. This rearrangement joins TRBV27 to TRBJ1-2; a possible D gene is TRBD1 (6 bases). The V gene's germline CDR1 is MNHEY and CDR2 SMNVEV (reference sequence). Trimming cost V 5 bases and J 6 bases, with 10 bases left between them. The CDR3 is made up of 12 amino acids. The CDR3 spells CASSNRDHGYTF. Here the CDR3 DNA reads TGTGCCAGCAGTAACAGGGATCATGGCTACACCTTC.

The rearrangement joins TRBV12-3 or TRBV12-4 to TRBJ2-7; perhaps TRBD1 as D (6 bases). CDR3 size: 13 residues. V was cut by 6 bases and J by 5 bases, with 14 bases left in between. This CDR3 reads CASSRGVWDEQYF. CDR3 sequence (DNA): TGTGCCAGCAGCAGGGGAGTCTGGGACGAGCAGTACTTC.

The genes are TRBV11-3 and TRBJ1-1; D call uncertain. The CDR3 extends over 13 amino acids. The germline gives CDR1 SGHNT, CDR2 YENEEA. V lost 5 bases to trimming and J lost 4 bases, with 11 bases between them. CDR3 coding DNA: TGTGCCAGCAGCCAGCCCCGGGTCACTGAAGCTTTCTTT. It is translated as CASSQPRVTEAFF.

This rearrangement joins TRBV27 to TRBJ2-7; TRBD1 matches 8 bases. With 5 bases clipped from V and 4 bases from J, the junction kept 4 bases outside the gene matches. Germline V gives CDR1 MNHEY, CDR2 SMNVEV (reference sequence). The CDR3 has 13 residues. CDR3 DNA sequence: TGTGCCAGCAGTATCGACAGGGGATACGAGCAGTACTTC. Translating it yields CASSIDRGYEQYF.

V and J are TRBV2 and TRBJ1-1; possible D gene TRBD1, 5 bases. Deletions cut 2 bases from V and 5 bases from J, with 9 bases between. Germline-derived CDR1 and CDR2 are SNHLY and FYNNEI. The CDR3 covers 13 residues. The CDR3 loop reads CASSESYRTEAFF. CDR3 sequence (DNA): TGTGCCAGCAGTGAATCATACAGGACTGAAGCTTTCTTT.